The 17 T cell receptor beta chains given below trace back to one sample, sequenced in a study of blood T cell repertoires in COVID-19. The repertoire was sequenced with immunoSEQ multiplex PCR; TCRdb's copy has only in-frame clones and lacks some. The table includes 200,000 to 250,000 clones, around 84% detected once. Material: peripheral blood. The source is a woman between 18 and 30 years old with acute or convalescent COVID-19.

CDR3 residues: CASSFQVTNQPQHF. CDR3 nucleotides: TGTGCCAGCAGTTTCCAGGTGACCAATCAGCCCCAGCATTTT. V and J are TRBV28 and TRBJ1-5; D unclear. Trimming left V 3 bases short and J 3 bases short, with 9 bases between. The CDR3 totals 14 residues. Germline CDR1 and CDR2: MDHEN and SYDVKM.

The CDR3 reads CASSMPGIETQYF. The CDR3 DNA reads TGTGCCAGTAGTATGCCGGGGATAGAGACCCAGTACTTC. The rearrangement uses TRBV19 and TRBJ2-5, with a possible D match to TRBD2 (5 bases). This CDR3 has 13 residues. CDR1 and CDR2 (germline): LNHDA, SQIVND (reference sequence). V gave up 3 bases and J gave up 4 bases, with 9 bases separating them.

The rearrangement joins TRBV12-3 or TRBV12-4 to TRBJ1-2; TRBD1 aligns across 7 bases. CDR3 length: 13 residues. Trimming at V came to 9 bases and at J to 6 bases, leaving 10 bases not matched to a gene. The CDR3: CASNLGGGNGYTF. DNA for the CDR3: TGTGCCAGTAATTTAGGAGGGGGCAATGGCTACACCTTC.

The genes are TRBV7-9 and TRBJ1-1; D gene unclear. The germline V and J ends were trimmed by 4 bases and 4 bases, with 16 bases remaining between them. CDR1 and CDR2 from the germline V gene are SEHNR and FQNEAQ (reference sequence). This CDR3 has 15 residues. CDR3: CASSSYQAGGTEAFF. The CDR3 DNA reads TGTGCCAGCAGCTCCTATCAAGCGGGAGGCACTGAAGCTTTCTTT.

CDR3 DNA sequence: TGTGCCAGCAGCCCCATAGCGGGGAGCTCCTACGAGCAGTACTTC. Amino acid sequence: CASSPIAGSSYEQYF. This rearrangement joins TRBV7-2 to TRBJ2-7; 8 bases are a match to TRBD2. Germline V gene lookup returns CDR1 SGHTA and CDR2 FQGNSA. V was clipped by 5 bases and J by 0 bases; unmatched bases: 6. The CDR3 spans 15 residues.

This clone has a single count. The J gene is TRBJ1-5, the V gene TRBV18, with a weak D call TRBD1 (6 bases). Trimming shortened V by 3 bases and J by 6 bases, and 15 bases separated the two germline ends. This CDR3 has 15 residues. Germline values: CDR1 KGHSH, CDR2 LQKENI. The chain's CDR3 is CASSPHREGGQPQHF. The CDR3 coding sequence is TGTGCCAGCTCACCTCACAGGGAGGGCGGTCAGCCCCAGCATTTT.

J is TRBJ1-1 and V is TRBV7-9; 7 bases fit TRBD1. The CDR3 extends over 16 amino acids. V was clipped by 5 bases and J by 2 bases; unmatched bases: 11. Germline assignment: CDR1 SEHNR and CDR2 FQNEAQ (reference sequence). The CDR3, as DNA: TGTGCCAGCAGCAATACAGGGGACAACGAAAACACTGAAGCTTTCTTT. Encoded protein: CASSNTGDNENTEAFF.

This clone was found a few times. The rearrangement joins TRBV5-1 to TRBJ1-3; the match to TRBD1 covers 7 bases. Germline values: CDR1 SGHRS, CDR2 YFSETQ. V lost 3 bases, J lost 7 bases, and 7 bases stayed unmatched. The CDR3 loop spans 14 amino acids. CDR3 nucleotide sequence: TGCGCCAGCAGCTCCGGGACAGTGGCGAACACCATATATTTT. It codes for CASSSGTVANTIYF.

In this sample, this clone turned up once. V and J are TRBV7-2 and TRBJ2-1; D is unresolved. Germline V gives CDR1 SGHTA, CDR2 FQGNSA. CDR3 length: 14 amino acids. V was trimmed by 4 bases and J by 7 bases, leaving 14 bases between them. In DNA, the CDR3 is TGTGCCAGCAGCTCCCGAGTGGGCTTGAATGAGCAGTTCTTC. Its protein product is CASSSRVGLNEQFF.

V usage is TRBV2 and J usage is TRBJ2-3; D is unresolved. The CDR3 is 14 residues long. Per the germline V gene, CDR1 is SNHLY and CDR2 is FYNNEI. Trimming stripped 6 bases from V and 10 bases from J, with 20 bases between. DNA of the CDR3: TGTGCCAGCAGCGAACAGTCCCAGGTACACCCGCAGTATTTT. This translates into CASSEQSQVHPQYF.

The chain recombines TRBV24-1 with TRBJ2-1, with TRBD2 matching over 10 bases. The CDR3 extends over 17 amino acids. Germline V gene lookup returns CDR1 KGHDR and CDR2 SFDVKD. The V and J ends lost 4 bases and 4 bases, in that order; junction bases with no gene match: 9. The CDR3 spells CATSDSLSGRGYNEQFF. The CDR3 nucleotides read TGTGCCACCAGTGACTCCCTAAGCGGGAGGGGGTACAATGAGCAGTTCTTC.

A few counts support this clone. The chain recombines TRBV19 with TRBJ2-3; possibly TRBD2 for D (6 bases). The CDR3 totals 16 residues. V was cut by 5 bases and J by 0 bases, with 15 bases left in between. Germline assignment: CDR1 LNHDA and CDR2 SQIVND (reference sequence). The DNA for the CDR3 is TGTGCCAGTAGTTGGGGCGGGATCCCGAGCACAGATACGCAGTATTTT. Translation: CASSWGGIPSTDTQYF.

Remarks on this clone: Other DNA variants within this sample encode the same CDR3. As DNA, the CDR3 is TGTGCCAGCAGCTCCGGGTCAGCACCTTACGAGCAGTACTTC. Translated, it gives CASSSGSAPYEQYF. The V call is TRBV7-9, the J call TRBJ2-7; D not resolved. This CDR3 is built from 14 residues. Trimming took off 4 bases at V and 4 bases at J, with 14 bases between the two ends. In germline, CDR1 is SEHNR, CDR2 FQNEAQ (reference sequence).

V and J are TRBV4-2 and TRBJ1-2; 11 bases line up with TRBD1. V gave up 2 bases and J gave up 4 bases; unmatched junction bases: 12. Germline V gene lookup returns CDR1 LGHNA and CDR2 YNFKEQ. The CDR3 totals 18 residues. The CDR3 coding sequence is TGTGCCAGCAGCCAACCGAGGGACAGGGGGACCATATCCTATGGCTACACCTTC. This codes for CASSQPRDRGTISYGYTF.

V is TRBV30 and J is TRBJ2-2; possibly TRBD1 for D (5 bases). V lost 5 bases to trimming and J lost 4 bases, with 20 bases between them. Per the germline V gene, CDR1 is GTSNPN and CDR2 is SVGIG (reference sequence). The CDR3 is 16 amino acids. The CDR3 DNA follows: TGTGCCTGGCATCCCGACAGCCCTACACCCACCGGGGAGCTGTTTTTT. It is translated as CAWHPDSPTPTGELFF.

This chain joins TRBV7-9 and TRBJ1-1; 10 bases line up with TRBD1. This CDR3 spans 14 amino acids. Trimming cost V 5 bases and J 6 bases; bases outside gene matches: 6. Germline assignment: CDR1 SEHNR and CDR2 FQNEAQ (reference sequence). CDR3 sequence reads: CASSPGQGMAEAFF. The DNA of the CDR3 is TGTGCCAGCAGCCCGGGACAGGGGATGGCTGAAGCTTTCTTT.

DNA of the CDR3: TGTGCCAGCAGCCACGGGACTAGCGGGATTGATGAGCAGTTCTTC. Its translation is CASSHGTSGIDEQFF. The chain carries TRBV11-3 and TRBJ2-1; 13 positions agree with TRBD2. CDR1 is SGHNT, CDR2 YENEEA, per germline. The V segment lost 5 bases and the J segment 8 bases; nucleotides outside the gene matches: 6. The CDR3 runs 15 residues.